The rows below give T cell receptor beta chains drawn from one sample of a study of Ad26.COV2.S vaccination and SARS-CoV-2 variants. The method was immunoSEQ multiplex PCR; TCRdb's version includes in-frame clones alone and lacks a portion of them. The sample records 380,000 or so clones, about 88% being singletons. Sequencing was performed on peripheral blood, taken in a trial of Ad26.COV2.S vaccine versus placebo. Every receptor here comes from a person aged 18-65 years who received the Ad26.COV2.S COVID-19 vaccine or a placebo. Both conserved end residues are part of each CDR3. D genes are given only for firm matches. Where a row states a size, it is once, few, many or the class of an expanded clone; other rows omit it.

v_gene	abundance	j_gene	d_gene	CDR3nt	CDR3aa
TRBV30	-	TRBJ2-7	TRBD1	TGTGCCTGGAGGGTGACAGGGTGGCAGGGTTCCTACGAGCAGTACTTC	CAWRVTGWQGSYEQYF
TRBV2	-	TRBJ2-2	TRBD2	TGTGCCAGCAGTGGACTAGCGGGGAGCGGGGAGCTGTTTTTT	CASSGLAGSGELFF
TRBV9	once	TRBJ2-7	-	TGTGCCAGCAGCGTAGAGCAGGACAGCTATTACGAGCAGTACTTC	CASSVEQDSYYEQYF
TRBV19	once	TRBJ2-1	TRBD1	TGTGCCAGTAGTATAGAGCCCCCGGGACAGGGGTACAATGAGCAGTTCTTC	CASSIEPPGQGYNEQFF
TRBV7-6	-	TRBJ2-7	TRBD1	TGTGCCAGCAGCCAGCACCCAGACAGGGTGTATGAGCAGTACTTC	CASSQHPDRVYEQYF
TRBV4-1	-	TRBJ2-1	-	TGCGCCAGCAGCCAAAGGCAGAAGGGATTATATGAGCAGTTCTTC	CASSQRQKGLYEQFF
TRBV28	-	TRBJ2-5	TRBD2	TGTGCCAGCAGTACGCGGACTAGCGGGTTTCAAGAGACCCAGTACTTC	CASSTRTSGFQETQYF
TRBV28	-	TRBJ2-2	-	TGTGCCAGCAGCCTCCGCGGACCTTTTAACACCGGGGAGCTGTTTTTT	CASSLRGPFNTGELFF
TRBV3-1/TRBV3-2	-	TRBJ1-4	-	TGTGCCAGCAGCCAACGGGCAACTAATGAAAAACTGTTTTTT	CASSQRATNEKLFF
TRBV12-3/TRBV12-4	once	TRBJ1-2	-	TGTGCCAGCAGCCATGGACCCGGCTATGGCTACACCTTC	CASSHGPGYGYTF
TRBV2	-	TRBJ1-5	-	TGTGCCAGCAGTGGGGGAGACAGCAATCAGCCCCAGCATTTT	CASSGGDSNQPQHF
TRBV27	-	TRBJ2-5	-	TGTGCCAGCAGTTTAGGAAGGGGAACAGAAGAGACCCAGTACTTC	CASSLGRGTEETQYF
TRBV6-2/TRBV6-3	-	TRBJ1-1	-	TGTGCCAGCAGTTACCCACCGACAGGGAACACTGAAGCTTTCTTT	CASSYPPTGNTEAFF
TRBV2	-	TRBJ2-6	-	TGTGCCAGCACCTTGGACTGGACCTCTGGGGCCAACGTCCTGACTTTC	CASTLDWTSGANVLTF
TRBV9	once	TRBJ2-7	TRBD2	TGTGCCAGCTTGGGACTAGCGGAGACCTACGAGCAGTACTTC	CASLGLAETYEQYF
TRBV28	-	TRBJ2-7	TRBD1	TGTGCCAGCATTGGACAGGGAACCTACGAGCAGTACTTC	CASIGQGTYEQYF
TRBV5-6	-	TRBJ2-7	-	TGTGCCAGCAGCTTGGACGGCTGGCAGGTTACCTACGAGCAGTACTTC	CASSLDGWQVTYEQYF
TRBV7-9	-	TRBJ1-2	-	TGTGCCAGCAGCTCCATCACGGGGGCCTATGGCTACACCTTC	CASSSITGAYGYTF
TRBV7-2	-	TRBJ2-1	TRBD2	TGTGCCAGCAGCTTTCCCGGGACTAGCGGGGGGGGCTCTTTTAAGTTCTTC	CASSFPGTSGGGSFKFF
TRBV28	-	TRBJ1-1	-	TGTGCCAGCAGTACGGGGGTCGCTGAAGCTTTCTTT	CASSTGVAEAFF
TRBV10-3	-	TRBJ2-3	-	TGTGCCATCAGTGAATCTACTACTCTGGATAGACGCACAGATACGCAGTATTTT	CAISESTTLDRRTDTQYF
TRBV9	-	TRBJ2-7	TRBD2	TGTGCCAGCAGCCCGTCGTTGGGGGGGACCTACGAGCAGTACTTC	CASSPSLGGTYEQYF
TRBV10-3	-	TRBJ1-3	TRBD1	TGTGCCATCAGTTCTACAGGACAGGGTCCAGCTGGAAACACCATATATTTT	CAISSTGQGPAGNTIYF
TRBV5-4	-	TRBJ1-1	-	TGTGCCAGCAGCCCGCAGAGGGGTACGAACACTGAAGCTTTCTTT	CASSPQRGTNTEAFF